This T cell receptor beta chain comes out of a study of T cells in Graves' hyperthyroidism and ophthalmopathy (dated 2019 in TCRdb). With respect to the entire study: Peripheral blood samples were taken at initial diagnosis, before any treatment was given. A discovery cohort of about a hundred patients, approximately 45 with Graves' ophthalmopathy and 55 to 60 with stable Graves' hyperthyroidism, was used to find distinguishing TCR V-J signatures. Whether ophthalmopathy could be predicted prospectively was tested in an independent validation cohort made up of fewer than 20 hyperthyroidism patients plus 17 patients who later progressed to ophthalmopathy. The roughly 100 discovery patients were randomly divided into training and test sets at a 7:3 ratio. In addition, the study compared T-cell repertoires in thyroid tissue and in blood from roughly 6 Graves' hyperthyroidism patients. After blood sampling, hyperthyroidism patients were treated with methimazole at a starting dose of 30 mg daily, and ophthalmopathy patients were treated with high-dose intravenous methylprednisolone. The paper describes TCR Vbeta CDR3 sequencing of roughly 130 peripheral blood samples, made up of roughly 45 ophthalmopathy patients, some 80 hyperthyroidism patients and approximately 17 progressor patients. Broad study findings and their caveats: Blood samples also contained most of the expanded thyroid clonotypes (frequency above 0.001), which suggests that blood repertoires may reflect thyroid immune responses. No statistical method was used to fix the sample size in advance, and group allocation was not hidden from the investigators. In validation, the model predicted progression to ophthalmopathy a median of around 6.5 months before onset, with over 60% sensitivity and roughly 77% specificity. A 13 V-J signature model separated ophthalmopathy from stable hyperthyroidism, with just over 85% sensitivity and about 81% specificity in cross-validation and 80%/75% in testing.

This clonotype occurred many times. Its antigen has not been determined. No per-base quality is available; no much larger clone lies one base away. Ophthalmopathy patients had moderately to severely active disease, Clinical Activity Score of at least 3, NOSPECS grade of at least 4, and duration under 3 months. Patients with uncontrolled infections, other autoimmune diseases, pregnancy or lactation were excluded. Diagnoses were based on clinical symptoms, serum thyroxine and TRAb, thyroid ultrasound and orbital computed tomography. PBMCs were isolated from about 10 ml of fresh peripheral blood by Ficoll-Paque density gradient centrifugation. Total RNA was extracted using Trizol reagent, and RNA quality was assessed on an Agilent 2100 Bioanalyzer. Amplification of TCR beta CDR3 regions was carried out from RNA transcripts. For the first round of RT-PCR on the TCR CDR3, the HTBI primer set was used together with the Qiagen OneStep RT-PCR kit. The libraries were constructed in a second round of multiplex PCR and then size-selected and purified. Paired-end sequencing of the libraries was performed with 100 bp reads on an Illumina HiSeq2000. Processing in the source paper ran as follows. Raw data were processed with SOAPnuke, discarding reads with adapters, uncalled bases, mean Phred below 15, or no exact constant-primer or identifier match. COPE v1.2.5 was used to merge the high-quality paired reads, and each unique nucleotide sequence was defined as a clonotype. Clonotypes were aligned to IMGT TRBV, TRBD and TRBJ reference segments using MiTCR v1.1. Analysis was restricted to V-J combinations with a frequency above 0.0001, which covered 99.2% of repertoires. The TCS score was defined as the ratio of F50 (clonal expansion) to E x V (chaos), calculated using BLOSUM62-based TCRdist between CDR3 peptides within each V-J. Welch's t-statistics and random forest reduced roughly 530 V-J features to 10 to 15, which were used in a naive Bayes classifier (R e1071). TCRdb reanalyzed the raw reads on its own, using fastp at Q25 for trimming and MiXCR for clone calling, and kept in-frame beta chains. Every entry covers one CDR3 protein and lists the most common genes and DNA from its rows. The V and J calls follow TCRdb's processing rather than the paper's. Present in this sample are approximately 600,000 distinct CDR3 sequences, less than 25% of which were seen just once. Approximately 30% of the sample goes to the ten largest clones.

From the germline V gene, CDR1 is SGHRS and CDR2 is YFSETQ. Relative to germline, V is 0 bases shorter and J is 6 bases shorter, with 10 bases between their ends. The CDR3 numbers 14 residues from cysteine through phenylalanine. Of all the DNA, just the CDR3 is kept, 42 bases in frame from base 1. This clonotype was obtained from a man younger than 40 with Graves' ophthalmopathy. Sequencing used blood. The chain couples TRBV5-1 to TRBJ2-1, with a weak D call of TRBD2 (5 bases match). The CDR3 sequence is CASSLGTASNEQFF. The nucleotide sequence is TGCGCCAGCAGCTTGGGGACTGCGAGCAATGAGCAGTTCTTC. Beyond the CDR3, the reference TRBV5-1 and TRBJ2-1 genes provide the residues; the full variable domain reads: KAGVTQTPRYLIKTRGQQVTLSCSPISGHRSVSWYQQTPGQGLQFLFEYFSETQRNKGNFPGRFSGRQFSNSRSEMNVSTLELGDSALYLCASSLGTASNEQFFGPGTRLTVL.